In its sample, the clone carrying this TCR beta chain was seen many times. Antigen specificity is unknown. This sample was taken from a study of T-cell reconstitution after alpha-beta-depleted transplantation in children. The study, taken as a whole, reports: After one year, T-cell counts and TCRbeta diversity mostly came from new T cells. The study reportedly traced alpha-beta T cells about two months after transplant to several hundred expanded graft clones. Surviving thymic progenitors and recipient T cells were the source of high TCRbeta diversity at day 60 in some patients.

This CDR3 is built from 12 residues. Germline trimming cut 6 bases from V and 5 bases from J; bases unmatched to any gene: 6. In germline, CDR1 is DFQATT, CDR2 SNEGSKA (reference sequence). A TCRbeta library incorporating unique molecular identifiers was prepared. TCRdb re-analysed the PCR reads in MiXCR, keeping a single row per CDR3 protein. The sample lists fewer than 150,000 distinct CDR3 sequences; approximately 8.7% were seen once. The sequencing used PBMCs, mostly from graft donor cells, collected 180 days after TCRalphabeta/CD19-depleted stem cell transplant. This clonotype originated in a girl in the first two years of life who had a stem cell transplant for combined immunodeficiency, so the T cells may come from the graft donor. The V and J genes are TRBV20-1 and TRBJ2-5; 7 nucleotides align to TRBD2. CDR3 sequence (DNA): TGCAGTGCCCAGGGAGGGAGGGAGACCCAGTACTTC. Translating gives CSAQGGRETQYF.